This TCR beta chain emerged from a study of identical twins. TCRdb used MiXCR to reprocess the 5' RACE reads, holding one entry per CDR3 protein. The sample shows hundreds of thousands of distinct CDR3 sequences, about 18% of them seen only once. V trimming: 6 bases; J trimming: 3 bases; junction bases outside the gene matches: 8. In germline, CDR1 is DFQATT, CDR2 SNEGSKA (reference sequence). CDR3 size: 15 residues. These records were also assigned to another study, of T cells expressing NK-cell markers.

Sequences were obtained from PBMCs. This chain joins TRBV20-1 and TRBJ2-2; 9 nucleotides align to TRBD1. This TCR derives from a woman between 18 and 29 years old in good health. The CDR3 coding sequence is TGCAGTGCCACACTAGGGACAGGGTACACCGGGGAGCTGTTTTTT. It yields the protein CSATLGTGYTGELFF.